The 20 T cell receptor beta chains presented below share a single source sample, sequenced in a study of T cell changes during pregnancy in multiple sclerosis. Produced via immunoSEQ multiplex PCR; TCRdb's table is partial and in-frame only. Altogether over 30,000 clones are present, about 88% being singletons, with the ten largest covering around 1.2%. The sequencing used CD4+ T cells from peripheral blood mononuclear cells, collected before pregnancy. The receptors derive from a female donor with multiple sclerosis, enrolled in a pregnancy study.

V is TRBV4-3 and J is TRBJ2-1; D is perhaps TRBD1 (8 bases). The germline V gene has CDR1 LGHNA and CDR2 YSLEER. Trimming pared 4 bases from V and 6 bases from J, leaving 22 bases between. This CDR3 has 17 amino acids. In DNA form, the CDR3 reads TGCGCCAGCAGCCCACACCCTACAGGGGGGGAAGTCAATGAGCAGTTCTTC. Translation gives CASSPHPTGGEVNEQFF.

The CDR3 DNA follows: TGCGCCAGCAGCTTGGAACAGGGGCGGACTGAAGCTTTCTTT. Amino acid sequence: CASSLEQGRTEAFF. This chain joins TRBV5-1 and TRBJ1-1, with 7 bases matching TRBD1. The J segment lost 5 bases and the V segment lost 0 bases, leaving 4 bases of the junction unmatched. From germline, CDR1 is SGHRS and CDR2 YFSETQ. The CDR3 length is 14 residues. Using reference TRBV5-1 and TRBJ1-1 for the parts outside the CDR3, the full variable domain is KAGVTQTPRYLIKTRGQQVTLSCSPISGHRSVSWYQQTPGQGLQFLFEYFSETQRNKGNFPGRFSGRQFSNSRSEMNVSTLELGDSALYLCASSLEQGRTEAFFGQGTRLTVV.

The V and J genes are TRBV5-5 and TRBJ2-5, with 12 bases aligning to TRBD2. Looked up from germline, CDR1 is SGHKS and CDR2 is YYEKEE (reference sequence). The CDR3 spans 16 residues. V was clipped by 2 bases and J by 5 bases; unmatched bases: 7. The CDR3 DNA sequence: TGTGCCAGCAGCTTAAGACTAGCGGGAGTTATGGAGACCCAGTACTTC. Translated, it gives CASSLRLAGVMETQYF.

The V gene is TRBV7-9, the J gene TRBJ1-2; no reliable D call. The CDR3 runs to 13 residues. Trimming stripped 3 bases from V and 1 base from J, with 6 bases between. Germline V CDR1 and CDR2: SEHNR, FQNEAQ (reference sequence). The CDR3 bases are TGTGCCAGCAGCTTTGAGTTTAACTATGGCTACACCTTC. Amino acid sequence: CASSFEFNYGYTF.

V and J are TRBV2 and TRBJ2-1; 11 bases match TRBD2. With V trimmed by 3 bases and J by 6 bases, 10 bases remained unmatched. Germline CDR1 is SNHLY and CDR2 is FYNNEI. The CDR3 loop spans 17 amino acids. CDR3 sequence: CASSDFSGRAGGNEQFF. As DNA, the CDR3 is TGTGCCAGCAGTGATTTTAGCGGGAGGGCCGGGGGCAATGAGCAGTTCTTC.

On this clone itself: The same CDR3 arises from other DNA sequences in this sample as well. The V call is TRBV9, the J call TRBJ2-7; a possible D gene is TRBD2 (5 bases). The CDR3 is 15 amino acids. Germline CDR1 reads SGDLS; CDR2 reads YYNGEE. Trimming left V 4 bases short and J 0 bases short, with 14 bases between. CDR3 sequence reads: CASSPRDTSSYEQYF. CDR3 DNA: TGTGCCAGCAGCCCCCGTGATACTAGCTCCTACGAGCAGTACTTC.

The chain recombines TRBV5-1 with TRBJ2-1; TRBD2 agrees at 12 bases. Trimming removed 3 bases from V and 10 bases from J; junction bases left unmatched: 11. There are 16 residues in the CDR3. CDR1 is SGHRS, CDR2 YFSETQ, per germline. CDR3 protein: CASSWTGASGRDEQFF. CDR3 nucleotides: TGCGCCAGCAGCTGGACCGGGGCTAGCGGGAGGGACGAGCAGTTCTTC.

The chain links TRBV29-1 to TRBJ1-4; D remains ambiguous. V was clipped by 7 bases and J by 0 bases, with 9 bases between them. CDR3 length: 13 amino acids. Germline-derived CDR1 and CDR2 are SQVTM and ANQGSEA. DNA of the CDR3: TGCAGCGGGAGGGTTGCAACTAATGAAAAACTGTTTTTT. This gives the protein CSGRVATNEKLFF.

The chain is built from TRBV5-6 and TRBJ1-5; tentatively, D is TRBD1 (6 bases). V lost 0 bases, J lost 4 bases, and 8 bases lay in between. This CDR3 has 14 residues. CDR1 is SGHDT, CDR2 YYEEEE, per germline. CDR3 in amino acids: CASSLGQVNQPQHF. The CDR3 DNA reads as TGTGCCAGCAGCTTGGGACAGGTAAATCAGCCCCAGCATTTT.

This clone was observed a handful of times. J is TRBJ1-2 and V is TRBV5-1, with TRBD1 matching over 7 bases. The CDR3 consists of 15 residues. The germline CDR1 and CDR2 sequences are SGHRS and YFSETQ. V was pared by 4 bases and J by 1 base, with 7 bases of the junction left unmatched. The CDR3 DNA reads TGCGCCAGCAGCCCGGGACAGCCCGGTAACTATGGCTACACCTTC. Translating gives CASSPGQPGNYGYTF.

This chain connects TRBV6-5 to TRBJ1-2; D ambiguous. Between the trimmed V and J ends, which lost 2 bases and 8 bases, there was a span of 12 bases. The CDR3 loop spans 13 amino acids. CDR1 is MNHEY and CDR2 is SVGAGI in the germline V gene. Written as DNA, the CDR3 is TGTGCCAGCAGTTACCAGTCGATTTGGGGCTACACCTTC. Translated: CASSYQSIWGYTF.

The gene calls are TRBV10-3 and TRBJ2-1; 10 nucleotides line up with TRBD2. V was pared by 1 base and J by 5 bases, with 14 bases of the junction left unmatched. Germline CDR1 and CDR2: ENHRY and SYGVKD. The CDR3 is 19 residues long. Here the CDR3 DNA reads TGTGCCATCAGTGAGTTTCCTGTCGTTTCTAGCGGGAGTAACAATGAGCAGTTCTTC. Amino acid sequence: CAISEFPVVSSGSNNEQFF.

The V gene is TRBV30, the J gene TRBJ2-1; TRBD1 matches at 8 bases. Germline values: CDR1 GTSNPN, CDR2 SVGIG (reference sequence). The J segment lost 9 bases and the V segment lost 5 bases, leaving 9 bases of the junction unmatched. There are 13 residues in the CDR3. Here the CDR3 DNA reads TGTGCCTGGCGGGGGACAGGAAGGGGTGAGCAGTTCTTC. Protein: CAWRGTGRGEQFF.

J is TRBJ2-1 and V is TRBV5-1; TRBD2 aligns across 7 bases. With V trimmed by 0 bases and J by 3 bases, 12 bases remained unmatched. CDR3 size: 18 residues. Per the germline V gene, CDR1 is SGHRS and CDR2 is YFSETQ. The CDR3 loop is CASSLVASGLHRYNEQFF. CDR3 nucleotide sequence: TGCGCCAGCAGCTTGGTGGCTAGCGGTTTACATCGCTACAATGAGCAGTTCTTC.

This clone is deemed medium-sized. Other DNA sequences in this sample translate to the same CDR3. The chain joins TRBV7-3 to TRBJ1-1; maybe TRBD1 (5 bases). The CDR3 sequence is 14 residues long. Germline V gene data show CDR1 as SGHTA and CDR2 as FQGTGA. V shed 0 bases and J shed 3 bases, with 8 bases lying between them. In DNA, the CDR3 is TGTGCCAGCAGCTTAACCGGGGGAGACACTGAAGCTTTCTTT. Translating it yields CASSLTGGDTEAFF.

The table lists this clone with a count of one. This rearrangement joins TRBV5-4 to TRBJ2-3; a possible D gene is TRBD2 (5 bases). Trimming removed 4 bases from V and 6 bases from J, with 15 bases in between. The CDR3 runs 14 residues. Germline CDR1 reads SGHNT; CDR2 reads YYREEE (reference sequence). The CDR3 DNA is TGTGCCAGCAGCCTCCGGGGAAGGAGGGATACGCAGTATTTT. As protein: CASSLRGRRDTQYF.

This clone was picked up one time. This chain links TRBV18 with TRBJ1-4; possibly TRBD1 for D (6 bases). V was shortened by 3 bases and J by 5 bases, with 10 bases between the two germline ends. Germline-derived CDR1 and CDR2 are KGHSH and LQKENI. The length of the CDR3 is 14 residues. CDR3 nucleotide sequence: TGTGCCAGCTCACCTCTCGACAGGAATGAAAAACTGTTTTTT. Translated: CASSPLDRNEKLFF.

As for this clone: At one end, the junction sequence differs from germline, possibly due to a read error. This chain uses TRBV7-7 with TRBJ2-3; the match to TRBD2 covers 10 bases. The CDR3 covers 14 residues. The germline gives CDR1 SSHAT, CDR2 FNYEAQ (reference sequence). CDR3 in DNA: TGTGCTAGCAGCCCGGGACTAGCGATAGATACGCAGTATTTT. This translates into CASSPGLAIDTQYF.

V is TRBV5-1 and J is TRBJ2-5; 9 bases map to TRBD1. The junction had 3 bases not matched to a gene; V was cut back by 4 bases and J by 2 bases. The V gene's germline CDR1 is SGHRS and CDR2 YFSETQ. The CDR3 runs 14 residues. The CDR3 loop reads CASSTGTGQETQYF. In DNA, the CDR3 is TGCGCCAGCAGCACAGGGACAGGGCAAGAGACCCAGTACTTC.

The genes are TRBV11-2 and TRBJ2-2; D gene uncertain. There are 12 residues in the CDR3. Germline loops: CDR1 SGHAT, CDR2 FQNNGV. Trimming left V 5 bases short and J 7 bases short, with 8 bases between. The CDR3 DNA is TGTGCCAGCAGCCTCATTAGCGGGGAGCTGTTTTTT. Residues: CASSLISGELFF.